These 9 T cell receptor beta chains originate from one sample sequenced in a study of shared clonotypes between healthy human individuals. Here immunoSEQ multiplex PCR was the method, and the copy in TCRdb shows in-frame clones only, minus some. Among 2 million to 2.5 million clones listed, 80% to 95% were seen once. Sequenced input: naive CD4+ T cells from PBMCs. Subset meaning: CD45RA+ positively selected. These receptors were taken from a man between 18 and 35 years old in good health. Some clones in this sample may be carry-over from other donors' samples.

This clone was detected ten times or more. The chain is built from TRBV19 and TRBJ1-5, with a weak D call TRBD1 (5 bases). The CDR3 consists of 14 residues. CDR1 LNHDA and CDR2 SQIVND come from the germline V gene (reference sequence). V was cut by 10 bases and J by 5 bases, with 18 bases left in between. CDR3 coding DNA: TGTGCCACCTCCCCGGGGCCCTACTATCAGCCCCAGCATTTT. Residues: CATSPGPYYQPQHF.

On this clone itself: Other DNA sequences of this sample code for an identical CDR3. This chain joins TRBV5-1 and TRBJ2-5; D assignment may be TRBD1 or TRBD2 (5 bases each). The germline gives CDR1 SGHRS, CDR2 YFSETQ. V lost 0 bases to trimming and J lost 1 base, with 7 bases between them. This CDR3 contains 14 residues. CDR3 nucleotides: TGCGCCAGCAGCTTGGTCGGGACCCAAGAGACCCAGTACTTC. Translating gives CASSLVGTQETQYF.

This CDR3 is CASSPGPGGLNTEAFF. DNA of the CDR3: TGCGCCAGCAGCCCGGGGCCTGGGGGCCTGAACACTGAAGCTTTCTTT. The V and J genes are TRBV5-1 and TRBJ1-1, with TRBD1 as a possible D gene (6 bases). The CDR3 has 16 amino acids. The V gene's germline CDR1 is SGHRS and CDR2 YFSETQ. V gave up 4 bases and J gave up 0 bases, with 16 bases separating them. Looking up the rest from reference TRBV5-1 and TRBJ1-1 gives the full variable domain: KAGVTQTPRYLIKTRGQQVTLSCSPISGHRSVSWYQQTPGQGLQFLFEYFSETQRNKGNFPGRFSGRQFSNSRSEMNVSTLELGDSALYLCASSPGPGGLNTEAFFGQGTRLTVV.

This chain uses TRBV28 with TRBJ1-5; D is ambiguous. V was clipped by 2 bases and J by 3 bases, with 14 bases between them. The CDR3 runs 16 residues. In germline, CDR1 is MDHEN, CDR2 SYDVKM. The CDR3: CASSLEYKELNQPQHF. CDR3 sequence (DNA): TGTGCCAGCAGTTTAGAGTACAAGGAACTCAATCAGCCCCAGCATTTT.

The V gene is TRBV29-1, the J gene TRBJ1-1; D is uncertain. The CDR3 has 12 residues. Germline CDR1 is SQVTM and CDR2 is ANQGSEA. V lost 8 bases, J lost 1 base, and 11 bases lay in between. CDR3 sequence reads: CSSARENTEAFF. The CDR3 DNA reads TGCAGCAGCGCACGGGAGAACACTGAAGCTTTCTTT.

This chain connects TRBV5-1 to TRBJ2-7; D unclear. Trimming left V 0 bases short and J 2 bases short, with 9 bases between. Germline V gene data show CDR1 as SGHRS and CDR2 as YFSETQ. The CDR3 is made up of 14 amino acids. CDR3 nucleotide sequence: TGCGCCAGCAGCTTGGTTCCCAGTACCTACGAGCAGTACTTC. Translated: CASSLVPSTYEQYF.

V and J are TRBV2 and TRBJ1-2; TRBD1 matches at 7 bases. The CDR3 sequence is 14 residues long. Germline V lookup: CDR1 SNHLY, CDR2 FYNNEI. J gave up 8 bases and V 4 bases, and 10 bases lay outside the gene matches. The CDR3 loop is CASSASTGTSGYTF. CDR3 DNA sequence: TGTGCCAGCAGTGCTTCGACAGGGACTAGCGGCTACACCTTC.

The V gene is TRBV29-1, the J gene TRBJ1-2; TRBD1 matches at 8 bases. Germline V gene lookup returns CDR1 SQVTM and CDR2 ANQGSEA. This CDR3 spans 14 amino acids. The junction had 9 bases not matched to a gene; V was cut back by 4 bases and J by 5 bases. The CDR3 reads CSVVMQGARYGYTF. In DNA form, the CDR3 reads TGCAGCGTTGTCATGCAGGGGGCTCGTTATGGCTACACCTTC.

The V and J genes are TRBV19 and TRBJ1-5; unclear D gene. Germline values: CDR1 LNHDA, CDR2 SQIVND (reference sequence). Between the trimmed V and J ends, which lost 7 bases and 3 bases, there was a span of 7 bases. The CDR3 is made up of 12 amino acids. The CDR3 DNA sequence: TGTGCCAGTAACGCGGTCAATCAGCCCCAGCATTTT. Translation gives CASNAVNQPQHF. The complete variable domain, with remaining parts taken from reference TRBV19 and TRBJ1-5, reads DGGITQSPKYLFRKEGQNVTLSCEQNLNHDAMYWYRQDPGQGLRLIYYSQIVNDFQKGDIAEGYSVSREKKESFPLTVTSAQKNPTAFYLCASNAVNQPQHFGDGTRLSIL.